These 10 T cell receptor beta chains originate from one sample sequenced in a study of T cells in Graves' hyperthyroidism and ophthalmopathy. RNA transcripts gave rise to amplified TCR beta CDR3 regions. In the first-round RT-PCR of the TCR CDR3, the HTBI primer set was used. TCRdb passed the multiplex PCR reads through MiXCR, listing each CDR3 protein once. Of 690,000 or so distinct CDR3 sequences listed, around 19% are singletons. The specimen sequenced was blood. All receptors derive from a woman aged 50 to 65 with Graves' hyperthyroidism that later progressed to Graves' ophthalmopathy.

This clonotype has a count of ten or more. The chain combines TRBV11-2 with TRBJ2-1; D may be TRBD1 or TRBD2 (6 bases each). The CDR3 is 16 amino acids. CDR1 is SGHAT and CDR2 is FQNNGV in the germline V gene. V lost 0 bases and J lost 3, with 12 bases in between. CDR3 loop: CASSLDFGGYYNEQFF. The CDR3 coding sequence is TGTGCCAGCAGCTTAGATTTCGGGGGCTACTACAATGAGCAGTTCTTC.

This clonotype was seen more than once but under ten times. The V gene is TRBV15, the J gene TRBJ2-5; 9 bases are shared with TRBD1. In germline, CDR1 is LNHNV, CDR2 YYDKDF (reference sequence). The junction had 16 bases not matched to a gene; V was cut back by 4 bases and J by 7 bases. The CDR3 spans 17 residues. CDR3 sequence reads: CATSTGDQGQGLWTQYF. The CDR3 nucleotides are TGTGCCACCAGCACCGGAGATCAGGGACAGGGTCTTTGGACCCAGTACTTC.

This clonotype showed up many times. The chain joins TRBV12-3 or TRBV12-4 to TRBJ2-3; a weak D match, TRBD1 (6 bases). The CDR3 sequence is 16 residues long. Trimming removed 5 bases from V and 2 bases from J, with 17 bases in between. Written as DNA, the CDR3 is TGTGCCAGCAGTGATACAGGGAGAAGTGACACAGATACGCAGTATTTT. This codes for CASSDTGRSDTDTQYF.

This clonotype was counted at least ten times. DNA for the CDR3: TGCAGTGCTAGAGATTCCGGGGGCCTATCCCAAGAGACCCAGTACTTC. This sequence encodes CSARDSGGLSQETQYF. V is TRBV20-1 and J is TRBJ2-5; the D gene could be TRBD1 or TRBD2 (6 bases each). Trimming took 0 bases from V and 1 from J, leaving 15 bases between them. The CDR3 contains 16 residues. Germline V gene lookup returns CDR1 DFQATT and CDR2 SNEGSKA (reference sequence).

Ten or more counts support this clonotype. This rearrangement joins TRBV6-1 to TRBJ2-7; tentatively, D is TRBD1 or TRBD2 (5 bases each). The V gene's germline CDR1 is MNHNS and CDR2 SASEGT. CDR3 size: 15 residues. V dropped 8 bases and J dropped 2 bases, with 19 bases sitting between them. This CDR3 is CASGKGPQPPYEQYF. DNA for the CDR3: TGTGCCAGCGGGAAGGGACCTCAGCCCCCCTACGAGCAGTACTTC.

V and J are TRBV27 and TRBJ2-1; possibly TRBD1 for D (5 bases). CDR1 MNHEY and CDR2 SMNVEV come from the germline V gene (reference sequence). Trimming took off 1 base at V and 7 bases at J, with 14 bases between the two ends. CDR3 length: 15 amino acids. CDR3 sequence reads: CASSLLGQGYNEQFF. In nucleotides, the CDR3 is TGTGCCAGCAGTTTATTAGGACAAGGATATAATGAGCAGTTCTTC.

This clonotype was seen at least ten times. The chain recombines TRBV30 with TRBJ1-1; D remains unclear. CDR3 length: 14 residues. Germline CDR1 is GTSNPN and CDR2 is SVGIG (reference sequence). The ends were cut back, 1 base at V and 0 bases at J, with 9 bases in the middle. The DNA for the CDR3 is TGTGCCTGGAGTGGAGTACCTCTGAACACTGAAGCTTTCTTT. Its protein is CAWSGVPLNTEAFF.

In this sample, this clonotype turned up many times. This chain uses TRBV6-1 with TRBJ1-5; TRBD1 is a possible D gene (5 bases). Looked up from germline, CDR1 is MNHNS and CDR2 is SASEGT. V was trimmed by 7 bases and J by 0 bases, leaving 10 bases between them. This CDR3 has 14 amino acids. In nucleotides, the CDR3 is TGTGCCAGCACCAGGGCAGGTAGCAATCAGCCCCAGCATTTT. It encodes CASTRAGSNQPQHF.

This clonotype was seen more than once but under ten times. The CDR3 reads CASVRTATPNEKLFF. In nucleotides, the CDR3 is TGTGCCAGCGTTAGGACCGCCACCCCTAATGAAAAACTGTTTTTT. The chain carries TRBV6-2 or TRBV6-3 and TRBJ1-4; D is unclear. Germline CDR1 MNHEY, CDR2 SVGEGT. Trimming took 8 bases from V and 3 from J, leaving 16 bases between them. The CDR3 is 15 residues long.

The table lists this clonotype with many counts. The rearrangement joins TRBV30 to TRBJ1-2; possible D gene TRBD1, 6 bases. This CDR3 is built from 10 residues. In germline, CDR1 is GTSNPN, CDR2 SVGIG (reference sequence). V shed 4 bases and J shed 10 bases, with 10 bases lying between them. The CDR3 nucleotides are TGTGCCTGGAATGCAGGGGCCTACACCTTC. Residues: CAWNAGAYTF.